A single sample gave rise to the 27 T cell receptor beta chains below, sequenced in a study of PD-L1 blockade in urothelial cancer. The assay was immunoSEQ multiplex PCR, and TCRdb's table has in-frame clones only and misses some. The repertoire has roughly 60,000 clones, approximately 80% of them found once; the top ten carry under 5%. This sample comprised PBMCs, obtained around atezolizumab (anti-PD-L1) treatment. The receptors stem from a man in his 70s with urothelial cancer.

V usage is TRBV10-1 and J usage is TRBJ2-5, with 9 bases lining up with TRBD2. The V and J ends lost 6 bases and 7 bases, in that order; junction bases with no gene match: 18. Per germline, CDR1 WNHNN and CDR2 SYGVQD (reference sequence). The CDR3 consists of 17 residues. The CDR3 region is CASSDRSIAGDPGTQYF. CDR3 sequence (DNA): TGCGCCAGCAGCGACCGTTCGATAGCGGGAGACCCCGGGACCCAGTACTTC.

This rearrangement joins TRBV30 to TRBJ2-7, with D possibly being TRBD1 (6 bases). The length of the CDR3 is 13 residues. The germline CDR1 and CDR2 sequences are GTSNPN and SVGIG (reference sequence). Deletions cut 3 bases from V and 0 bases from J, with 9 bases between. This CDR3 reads CAWRGGSSYEQYF. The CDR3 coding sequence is TGTGCCTGGAGAGGGGGAAGCTCCTACGAGCAGTACTTC.

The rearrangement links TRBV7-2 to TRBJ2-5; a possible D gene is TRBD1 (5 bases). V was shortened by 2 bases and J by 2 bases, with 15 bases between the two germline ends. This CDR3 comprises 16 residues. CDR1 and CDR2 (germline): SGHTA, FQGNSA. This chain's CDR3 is CASSLTPGPGQETQYF. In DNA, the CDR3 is TGTGCCAGCAGCTTAACGCCTGGGCCAGGGCAAGAGACCCAGTACTTC.

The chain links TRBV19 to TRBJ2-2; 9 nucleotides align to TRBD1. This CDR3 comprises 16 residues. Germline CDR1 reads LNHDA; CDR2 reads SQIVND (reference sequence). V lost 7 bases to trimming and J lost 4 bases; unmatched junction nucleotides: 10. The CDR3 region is CASTTTGGYGTGELFF. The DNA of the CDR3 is TGTGCCAGTACCACGACAGGGGGGTATGGCACCGGGGAGCTGTTTTTT.

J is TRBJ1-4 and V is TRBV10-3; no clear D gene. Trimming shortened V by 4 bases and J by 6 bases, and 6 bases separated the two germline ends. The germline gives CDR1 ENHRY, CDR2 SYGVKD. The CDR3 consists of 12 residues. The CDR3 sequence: CAISGEDEKLFF. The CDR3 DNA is TGTGCCATCAGTGGGGAGGATGAAAAACTGTTTTTT.

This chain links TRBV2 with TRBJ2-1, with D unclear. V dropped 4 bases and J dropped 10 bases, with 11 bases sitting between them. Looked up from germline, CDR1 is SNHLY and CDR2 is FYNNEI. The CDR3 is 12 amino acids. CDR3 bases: TGTGCCAGCAGTGTATCTATCCGGGAGCAGTTCTTC. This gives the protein CASSVSIREQFF.

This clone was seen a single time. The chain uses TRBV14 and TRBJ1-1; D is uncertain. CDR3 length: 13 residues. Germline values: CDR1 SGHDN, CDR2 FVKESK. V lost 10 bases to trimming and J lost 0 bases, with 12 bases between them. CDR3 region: CATSLSLNTEAFF. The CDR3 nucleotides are TGTGCCACGAGCTTATCGTTGAACACTGAAGCTTTCTTT.

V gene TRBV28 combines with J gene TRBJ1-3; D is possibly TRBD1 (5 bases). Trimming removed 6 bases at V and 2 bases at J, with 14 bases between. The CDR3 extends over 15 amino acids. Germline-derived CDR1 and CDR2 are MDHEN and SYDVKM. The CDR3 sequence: CASSPSMGPGNTIYF. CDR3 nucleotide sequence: TGTGCCAGCAGCCCCTCTATGGGGCCTGGAAACACCATATATTTT.

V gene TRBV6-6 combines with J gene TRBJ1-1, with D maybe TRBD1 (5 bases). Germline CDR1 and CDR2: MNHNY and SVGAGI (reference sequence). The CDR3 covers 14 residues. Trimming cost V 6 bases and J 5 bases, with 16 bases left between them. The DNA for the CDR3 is TGTGCCAGCAGCAAAGGGACGCGGGGGACTGAAGCTTTCTTT. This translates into CASSKGTRGTEAFF.

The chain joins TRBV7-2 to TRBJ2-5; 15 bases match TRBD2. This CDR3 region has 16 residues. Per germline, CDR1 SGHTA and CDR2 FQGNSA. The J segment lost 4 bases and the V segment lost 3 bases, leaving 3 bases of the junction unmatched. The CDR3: CASSFGLAGGGETQYF. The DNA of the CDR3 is TGTGCCAGCAGCTTCGGACTAGCGGGGGGGGGAGAGACCCAGTACTTC.

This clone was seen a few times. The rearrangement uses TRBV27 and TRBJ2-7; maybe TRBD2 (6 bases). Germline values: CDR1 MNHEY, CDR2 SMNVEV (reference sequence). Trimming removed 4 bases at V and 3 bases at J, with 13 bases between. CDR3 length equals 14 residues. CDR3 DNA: TGTGCCAGCAGTTCGACTAGAGCTCTCTACGAGCAGTACTTC. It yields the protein CASSSTRALYEQYF.

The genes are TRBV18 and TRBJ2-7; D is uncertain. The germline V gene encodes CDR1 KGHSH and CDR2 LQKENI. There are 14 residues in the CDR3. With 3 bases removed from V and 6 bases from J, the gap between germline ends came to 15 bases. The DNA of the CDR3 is TGTGCCAGCTCACCCCGTGCGGCATCCCCCGAGCAGTACTTC. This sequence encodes CASSPRAASPEQYF.

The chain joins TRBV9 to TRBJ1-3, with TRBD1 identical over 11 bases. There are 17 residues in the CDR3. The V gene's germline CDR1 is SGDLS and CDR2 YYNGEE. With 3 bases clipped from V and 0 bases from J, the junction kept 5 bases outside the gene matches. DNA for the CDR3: TGTGCCAGCAGCGCTGGGACAGGGGGGAACTCTGGAAACACCATATATTTT. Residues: CASSAGTGGNSGNTIYF.

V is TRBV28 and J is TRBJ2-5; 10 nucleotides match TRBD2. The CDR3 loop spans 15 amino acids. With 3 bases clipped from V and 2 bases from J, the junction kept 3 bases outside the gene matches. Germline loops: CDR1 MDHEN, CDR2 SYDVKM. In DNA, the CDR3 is TGTGCCAGCAGTTTGGGACTAGCGACACAAGAGACCCAGTACTTC. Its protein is CASSLGLATQETQYF.

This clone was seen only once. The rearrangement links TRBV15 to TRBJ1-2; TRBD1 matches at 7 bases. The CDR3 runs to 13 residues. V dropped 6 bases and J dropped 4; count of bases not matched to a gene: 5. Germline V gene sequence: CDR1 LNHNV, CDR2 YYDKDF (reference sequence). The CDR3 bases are TGTGCCACCAGTCCCGACAGGGTCTATGGCTACACCTTC. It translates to CATSPDRVYGYTF.

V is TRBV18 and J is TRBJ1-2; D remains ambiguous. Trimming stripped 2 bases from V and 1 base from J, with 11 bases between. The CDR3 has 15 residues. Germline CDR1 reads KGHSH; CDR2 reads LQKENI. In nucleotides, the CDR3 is TGTGCCAGCTCACCAGACTTGCGGATTAACTATGGCTACACCTTC. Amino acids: CASSPDLRINYGYTF. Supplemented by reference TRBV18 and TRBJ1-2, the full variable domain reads NAGVMQNPRHLVRRRGQEARLRCSPMKGHSHVYWYRQLPEEGLKFMVYLQKENIIDESGMPKERFSAEFPKEGPSILRIQQVVRGDSAAYFCASSPDLRINYGYTFGSGTRLTVV.

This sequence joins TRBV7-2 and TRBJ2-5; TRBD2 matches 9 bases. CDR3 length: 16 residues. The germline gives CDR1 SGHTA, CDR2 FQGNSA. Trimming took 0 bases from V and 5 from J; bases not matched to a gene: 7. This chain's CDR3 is CASSLASGRRRETQYF. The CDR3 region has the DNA TGTGCCAGCAGCTTAGCTAGCGGGAGAAGAAGGGAGACCCAGTACTTC.

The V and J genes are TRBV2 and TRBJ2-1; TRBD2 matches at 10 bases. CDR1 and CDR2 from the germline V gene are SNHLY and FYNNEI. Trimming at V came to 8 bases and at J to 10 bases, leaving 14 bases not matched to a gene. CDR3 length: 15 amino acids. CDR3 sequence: CASEKGLASLGEQFF. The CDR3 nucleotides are TGTGCCAGCGAAAAGGGACTAGCGTCCTTGGGGGAGCAGTTCTTC.

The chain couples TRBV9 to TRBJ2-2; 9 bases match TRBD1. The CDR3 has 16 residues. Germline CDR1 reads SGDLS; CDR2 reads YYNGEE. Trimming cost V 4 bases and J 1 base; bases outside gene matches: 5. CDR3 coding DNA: TGTGCCAGCAGCACACAGGGGGCGATGAACACCGGGGAGCTGTTTTTT. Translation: CASSTQGAMNTGELFF. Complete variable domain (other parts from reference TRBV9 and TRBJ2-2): DSGVTQTPKHLITATGQRVTLRCSPRSGDLSVYWYQQSLDQGLQFLIQYYNGEERAKGNILERFSAQQFPDLHSELNLSSLELGDSALYFCASSTQGAMNTGELFFGEGSRLTVL.

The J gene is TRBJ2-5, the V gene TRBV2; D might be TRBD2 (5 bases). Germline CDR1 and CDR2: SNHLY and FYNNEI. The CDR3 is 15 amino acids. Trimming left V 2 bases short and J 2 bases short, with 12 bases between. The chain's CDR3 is CASSELGVGQETQYF. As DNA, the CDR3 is TGTGCCAGCAGTGAATTGGGAGTGGGACAAGAGACCCAGTACTTC.

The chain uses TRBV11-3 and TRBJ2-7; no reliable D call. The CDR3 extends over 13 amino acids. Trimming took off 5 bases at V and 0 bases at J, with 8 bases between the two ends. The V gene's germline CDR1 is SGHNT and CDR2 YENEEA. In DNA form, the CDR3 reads TGTGCCAGCAGCCGTGGAGACTCCTACGAGCAGTACTTC. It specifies CASSRGDSYEQYF.

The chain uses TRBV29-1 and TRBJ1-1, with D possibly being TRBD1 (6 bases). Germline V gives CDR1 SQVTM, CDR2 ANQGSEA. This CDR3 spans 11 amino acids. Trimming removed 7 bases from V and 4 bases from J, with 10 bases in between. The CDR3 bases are TGCAGCGGGGGCAGGGGCACTGAAGCTTTCTTT. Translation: CSGGRGTEAFF.

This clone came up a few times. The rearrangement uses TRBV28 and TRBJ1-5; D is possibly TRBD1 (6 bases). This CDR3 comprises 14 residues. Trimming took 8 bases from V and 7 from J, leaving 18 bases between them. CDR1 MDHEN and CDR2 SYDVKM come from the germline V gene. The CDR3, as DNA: TGTGCCAGCTTTGGGGGAGGGGGAGGACAGCCCCAGCATTTT. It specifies CASFGGGGGQPQHF.

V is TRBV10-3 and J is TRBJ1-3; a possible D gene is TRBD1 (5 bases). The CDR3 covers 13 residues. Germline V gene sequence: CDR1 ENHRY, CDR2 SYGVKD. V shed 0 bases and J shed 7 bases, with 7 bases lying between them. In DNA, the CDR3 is TGTGCCATCAGTGAGTCGCAGGGTAACACCATATATTTT. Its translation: CAISESQGNTIYF.

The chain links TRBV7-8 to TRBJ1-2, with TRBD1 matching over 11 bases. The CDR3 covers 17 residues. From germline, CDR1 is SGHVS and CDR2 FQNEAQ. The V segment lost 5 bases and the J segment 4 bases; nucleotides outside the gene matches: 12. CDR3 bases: TGTGCCAGCAGCCCCCCGGGACAGGGGGGGTTGGGCTATGGCTACACCTTC. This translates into CASSPPGQGGLGYGYTF.

The CDR3 region has the DNA TGTGCCAGCAGCTTAGCGGTCGCCGGTGGTGATACGCAGTATTTT. This sequence encodes CASSLAVAGGDTQYF. The chain is built from TRBV7-2 and TRBJ2-3; D remains ambiguous. Looked up from germline, CDR1 is SGHTA and CDR2 is FQGNSA. V lost 0 bases and J lost 6, with 13 bases in between. The CDR3 spans 15 residues. Full variable domain (missing parts from reference TRBV7-2 and TRBJ2-3): GAGVSQSPSNKVTEKGKDVELRCDPISGHTALYWYRQSLGQGLEFLIYFQGNSAPDKSGLPSDRFSAERTGGSVSTLTIQRTQQEDSAVYLCASSLAVAGGDTQYFGPGTRLTVL.

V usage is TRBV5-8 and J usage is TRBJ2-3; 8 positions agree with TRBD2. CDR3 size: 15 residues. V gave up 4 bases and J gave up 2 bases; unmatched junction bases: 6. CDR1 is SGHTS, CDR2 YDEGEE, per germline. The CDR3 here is CASSNRAGATDTQYF. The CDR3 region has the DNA TGTGCCAGCAGCAACCGAGCGGGAGCCACAGATACGCAGTATTTT.